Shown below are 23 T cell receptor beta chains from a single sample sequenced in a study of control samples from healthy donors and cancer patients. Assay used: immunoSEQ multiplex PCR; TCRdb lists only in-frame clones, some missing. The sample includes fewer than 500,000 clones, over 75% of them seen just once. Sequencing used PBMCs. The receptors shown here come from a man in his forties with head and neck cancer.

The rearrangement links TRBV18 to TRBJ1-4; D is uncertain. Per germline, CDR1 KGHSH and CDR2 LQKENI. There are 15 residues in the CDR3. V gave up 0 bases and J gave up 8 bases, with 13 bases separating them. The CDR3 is CASSPPDAQGEKLFF. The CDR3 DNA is TGTGCCAGCTCACCACCGGACGCTCAAGGCGAAAAACTGTTTTTT.

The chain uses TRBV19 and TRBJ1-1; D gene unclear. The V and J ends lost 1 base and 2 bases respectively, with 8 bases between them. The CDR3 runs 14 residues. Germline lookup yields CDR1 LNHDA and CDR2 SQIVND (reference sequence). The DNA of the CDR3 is TGTGCCAGTAGTATAGCCGTGGGAAACACTGAAGCTTTCTTT. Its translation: CASSIAVGNTEAFF.

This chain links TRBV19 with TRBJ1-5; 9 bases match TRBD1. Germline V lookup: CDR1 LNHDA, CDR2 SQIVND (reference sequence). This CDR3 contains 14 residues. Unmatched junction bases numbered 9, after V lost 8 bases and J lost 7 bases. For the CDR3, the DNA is TGTGCCAGTTCGGAACAGGGGGCCGGGCAGCCCCAGCATTTT. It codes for CASSEQGAGQPQHF.

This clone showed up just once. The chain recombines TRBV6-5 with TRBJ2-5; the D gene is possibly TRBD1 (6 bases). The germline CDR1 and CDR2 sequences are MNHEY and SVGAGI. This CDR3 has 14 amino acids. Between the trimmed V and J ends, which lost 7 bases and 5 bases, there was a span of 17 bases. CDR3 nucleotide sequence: TGTGCCAGCAAGCCTGGACAGTCGTGGGAGACCCAGTACTTC. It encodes CASKPGQSWETQYF.

For the CDR3, the DNA is TGTGCCAGCAGCCCACAATGGGACTTCGAAGAGACCCAGTACTTC. It is translated as CASSPQWDFEETQYF. The genes are TRBV27 and TRBJ2-5; the D gene is possibly TRBD2 (6 bases). Germline V CDR1 and CDR2: MNHEY, SMNVEV (reference sequence). V lost 6 bases and J lost 3, with 17 bases in between. CDR3 length equals 15 residues.

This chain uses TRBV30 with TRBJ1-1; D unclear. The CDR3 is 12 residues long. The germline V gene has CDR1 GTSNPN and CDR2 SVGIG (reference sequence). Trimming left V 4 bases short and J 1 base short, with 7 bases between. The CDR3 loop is CAWNPENTEAFF. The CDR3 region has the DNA TGTGCCTGGAACCCAGAGAACACTGAAGCTTTCTTT.

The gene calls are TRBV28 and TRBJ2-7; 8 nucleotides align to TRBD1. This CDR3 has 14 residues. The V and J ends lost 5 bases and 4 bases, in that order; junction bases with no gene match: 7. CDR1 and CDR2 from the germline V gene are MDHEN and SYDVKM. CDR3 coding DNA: TGTGCCAGCAGTCGACCGGGACAGGTATACGAGCAGTACTTC. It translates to CASSRPGQVYEQYF.

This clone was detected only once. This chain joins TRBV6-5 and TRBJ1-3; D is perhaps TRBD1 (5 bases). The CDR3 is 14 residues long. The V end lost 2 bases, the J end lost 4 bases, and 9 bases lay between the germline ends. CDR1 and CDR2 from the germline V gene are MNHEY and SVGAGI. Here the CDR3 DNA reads TGTGCCAGCAGTTACGGGACGATGGGAAACACCATATATTTT. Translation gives CASSYGTMGNTIYF.

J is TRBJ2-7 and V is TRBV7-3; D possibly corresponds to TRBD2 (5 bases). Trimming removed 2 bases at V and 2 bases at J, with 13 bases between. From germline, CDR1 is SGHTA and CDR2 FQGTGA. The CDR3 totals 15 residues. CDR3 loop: CASSLGWAGPYEQYF. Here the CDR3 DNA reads TGTGCCAGCAGCTTAGGTTGGGCGGGTCCCTACGAGCAGTACTTC. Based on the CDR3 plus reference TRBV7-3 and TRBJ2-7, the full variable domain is GAGVSQTPSNKVTEKGKYVELRCDPISGHTALYWYRQSLGQGPEFLIYFQGTGAADDSGLPNDRFFAVRPEGSVSTLKIQRTERGDSAVYLCASSLGWAGPYEQYFGPGTRLTVT.

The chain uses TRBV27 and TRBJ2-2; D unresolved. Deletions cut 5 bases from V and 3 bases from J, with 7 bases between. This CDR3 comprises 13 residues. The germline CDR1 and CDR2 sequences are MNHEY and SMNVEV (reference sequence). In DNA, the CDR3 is TGTGCCAGCAGTAGTGCCGACACCGGGGAGCTGTTTTTT. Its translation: CASSSADTGELFF.

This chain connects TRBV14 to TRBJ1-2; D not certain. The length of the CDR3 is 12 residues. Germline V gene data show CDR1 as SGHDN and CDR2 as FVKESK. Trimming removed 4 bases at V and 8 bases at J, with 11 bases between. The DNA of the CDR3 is TGTGCCAGCAGCCCATCAGACATCGGCTACACCTTC. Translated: CASSPSDIGYTF. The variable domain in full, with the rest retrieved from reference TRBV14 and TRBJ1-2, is EAGVTQFPSHSVIEKGQTVTLRCDPISGHDNLYWYRRVMGKEIKFLLHFVKESKQDESGMPNNRFLAERTGGTYSTLKVQPAELEDSGVYFCASSPSDIGYTFGSGTRLTVV.

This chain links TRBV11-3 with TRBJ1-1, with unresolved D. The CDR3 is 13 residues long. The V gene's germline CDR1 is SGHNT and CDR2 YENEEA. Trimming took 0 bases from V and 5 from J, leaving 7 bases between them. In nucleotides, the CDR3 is TGTGCCAGCAGCTTAGATAGTAGGACTGAAGCTTTCTTT. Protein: CASSLDSRTEAFF.

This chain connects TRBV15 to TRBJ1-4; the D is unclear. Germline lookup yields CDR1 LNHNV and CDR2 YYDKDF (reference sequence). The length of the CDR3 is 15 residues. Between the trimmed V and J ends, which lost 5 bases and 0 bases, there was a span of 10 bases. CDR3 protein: CATSQNSATNEKLFF. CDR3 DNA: TGTGCCACCAGCCAAAACTCGGCAACTAATGAAAAACTGTTTTTT.

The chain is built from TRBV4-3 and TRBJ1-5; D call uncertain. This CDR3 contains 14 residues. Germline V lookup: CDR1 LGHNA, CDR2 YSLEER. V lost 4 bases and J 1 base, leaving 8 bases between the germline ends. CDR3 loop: CASSLDLSNQPQHF. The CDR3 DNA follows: TGCGCCAGCAGCCTAGATCTAAGCAATCAGCCCCAGCATTTT.

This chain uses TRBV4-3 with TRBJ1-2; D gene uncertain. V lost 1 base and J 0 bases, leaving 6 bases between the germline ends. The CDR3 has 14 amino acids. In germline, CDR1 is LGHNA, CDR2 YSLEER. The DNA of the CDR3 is TGCGCCAGCAGCCAAGGGGCAGCTAACTATGGCTACACCTTC. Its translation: CASSQGAANYGYTF.

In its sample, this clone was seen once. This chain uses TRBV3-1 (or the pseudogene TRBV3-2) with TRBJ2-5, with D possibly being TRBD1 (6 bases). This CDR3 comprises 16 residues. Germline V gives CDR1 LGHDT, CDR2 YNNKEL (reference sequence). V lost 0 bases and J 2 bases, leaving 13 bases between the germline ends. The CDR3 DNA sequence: TGTGCCAGCAGCCAAGAAGGGGACATAAAACAAGAGACCCAGTACTTC. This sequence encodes CASSQEGDIKQETQYF.

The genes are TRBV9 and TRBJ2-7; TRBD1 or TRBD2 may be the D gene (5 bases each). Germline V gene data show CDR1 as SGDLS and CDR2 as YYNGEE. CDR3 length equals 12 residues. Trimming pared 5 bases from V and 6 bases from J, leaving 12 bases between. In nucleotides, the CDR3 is TGTGCCAGCAGGGGGGACGGAATCGAGCAGTACTTC. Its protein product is CASRGDGIEQYF.

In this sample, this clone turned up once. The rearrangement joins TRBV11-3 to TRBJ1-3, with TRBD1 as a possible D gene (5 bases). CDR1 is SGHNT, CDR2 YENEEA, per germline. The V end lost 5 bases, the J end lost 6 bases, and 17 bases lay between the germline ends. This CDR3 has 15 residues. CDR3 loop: CASSPIRGKENTIYF. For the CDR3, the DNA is TGTGCCAGCAGCCCTATCCGGGGGAAAGAAAACACCATATATTTT.

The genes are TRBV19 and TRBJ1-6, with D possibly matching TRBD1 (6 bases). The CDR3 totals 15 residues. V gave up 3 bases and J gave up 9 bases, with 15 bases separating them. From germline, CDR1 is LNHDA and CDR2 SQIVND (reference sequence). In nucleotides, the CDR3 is TGTGCCAGTAGTATCCCTGGGCAGGGGAGTTCACCCCTCCACTTT. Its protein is CASSIPGQGSSPLHF.

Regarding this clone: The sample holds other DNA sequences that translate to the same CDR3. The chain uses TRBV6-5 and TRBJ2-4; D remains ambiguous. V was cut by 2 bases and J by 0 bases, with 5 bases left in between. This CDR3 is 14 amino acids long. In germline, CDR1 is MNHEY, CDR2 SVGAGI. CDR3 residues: CASSYGLAKNIQYF. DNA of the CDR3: TGTGCCAGCAGTTACGGGTTAGCCAAAAACATTCAGTACTTC.

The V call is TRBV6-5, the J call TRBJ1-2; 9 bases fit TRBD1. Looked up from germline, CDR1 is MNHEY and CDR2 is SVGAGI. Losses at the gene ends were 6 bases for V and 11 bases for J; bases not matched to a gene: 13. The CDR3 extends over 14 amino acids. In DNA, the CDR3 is TGTGCCAGCAGGAACACAGGGGGCGCAAGTCGATACACCTTC. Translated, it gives CASRNTGGASRYTF.

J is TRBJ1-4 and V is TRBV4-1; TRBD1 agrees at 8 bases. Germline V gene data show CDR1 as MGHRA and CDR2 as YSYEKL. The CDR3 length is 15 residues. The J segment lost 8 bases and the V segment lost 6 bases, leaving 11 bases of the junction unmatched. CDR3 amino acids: CASRPITGGDEKLFF. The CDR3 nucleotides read TGCGCCAGCAGGCCTATTACAGGGGGAGACGAAAAACTGTTTTTT.

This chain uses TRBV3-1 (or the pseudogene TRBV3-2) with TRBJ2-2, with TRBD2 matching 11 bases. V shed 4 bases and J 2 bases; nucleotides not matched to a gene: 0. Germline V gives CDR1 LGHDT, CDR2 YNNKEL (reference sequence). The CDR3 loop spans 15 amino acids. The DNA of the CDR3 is TGTGCCAGCAGCCGACTAGCGGGAAACACCGGGGAGCTGTTTTTT. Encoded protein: CASSRLAGNTGELFF.